These 5 T cell receptor beta chains came from one sample sequenced in a study of identical twins. TCRdb called the 5' RACE reads again in MiXCR, with one record for every CDR3 protein. Counted here are fewer than 350,000 distinct CDR3 sequences, under 9% occurring once; the ten biggest clones make up less than 2.5%. These data also featured in a second study, about yellow fever vaccine responses in identical twins.

The material sequenced was memory (CD45RO+) T cells sorted from blood. These receptors were obtained from a woman aged 18-30 years in good health.

This clonotype was seen many times. This rearrangement joins TRBV29-1 to TRBJ2-7, with D possibly being TRBD2 (6 bases). V lost 4 bases and J lost 3, with 10 bases in between. Germline-derived CDR1 and CDR2 are SQVTM and ANQGSEA. This CDR3 comprises 12 residues. The CDR3 coding sequence is TGCAGCGTTGCCGGGAGTCTCTACGAGCAGTACTTC. It specifies CSVAGSLYEQYF.

This clonotype has ten or more counts. The genes are TRBV6-6 and TRBJ2-7; D is undetermined. Trimming left V 10 bases short and J 1 base short, with 11 bases between. The germline V gene has CDR1 MNHNY and CDR2 SVGAGI (reference sequence). The CDR3 consists of 12 residues. Here the CDR3 reads CATRYRSYEQYF. As DNA, the CDR3 is TGTGCCACCCGCTACCGATCCTACGAGCAGTACTTC.

This clonotype was found many times. The gene calls are TRBV12-3 or TRBV12-4 and TRBJ2-5; D unclear. The CDR3 extends over 12 amino acids. Trimming took off 2 bases at V and 2 bases at J, with 3 bases between the two ends. The CDR3 sequence is CASSLLQETQYF. The CDR3 bases are TGTGCCAGCAGTTTACTACAAGAGACCCAGTACTTC.

The J gene is TRBJ2-7, the V gene TRBV20-1; 9 bases map to TRBD2. The V and J ends lost 6 bases and 0 bases, in that order; junction bases with no gene match: 9. The CDR3 totals 15 residues. From germline, CDR1 is DFQATT and CDR2 SNEGSKA (reference sequence). The CDR3 DNA is TGCAGTGCAGGGGGGCTAGCGGGACGCTCCTACGAGCAGTACTTC. Its protein product is CSAGGLAGRSYEQYF.

To note about this clonotype: Possible read error: a much larger clone is one base away. This chain uses TRBV5-1 with TRBJ2-3; 9 nucleotides align to TRBD1. This CDR3 spans 16 amino acids. The germline V gene has CDR1 SGHRS and CDR2 YFSETQ. The CDR3 DNA follows: TGCGCCAGCAGCTTGATGGGACAGGGAGGCACAGGTACGCAGTATTTT. Translation gives CASSLMGQGGTGTQYF.